Sequencing of this T cell receptor beta chain was carried out in a study of CD8 T cells in Susac syndrome (dated by TCRdb to between 2018 and 2021). Notes on the research overall: Whether CD8+ T cell activation and differentiation in Susac syndrome was antigen driven was tested using repertoire sequencing. Here is what the overall study found, with its caveats: The study acknowledged that relatively few individuals were included in the TCR sequencing and HLA analysis.

RNA was extracted with the RNeasy kit and about 0.5 to 1 ug was reverse transcribed using random hexamers. The immunoSEQ multiplex PCR assay, covering 54 Vbeta and 13 Jbeta segments, was used to amplify TCR beta CDR3 regions. PCR amplification bias was corrected using a synthetic template baseline for primer optimization and computational correction. The published analysis was carried out like this. Only productive sequences were kept, with reads annotated to V, D and J genes according to IMGT and analyzed in immunoSEQ Analyzer. Clonality was calculated as one minus the Shannon entropy normalized by log2 of the number of productive unique sequences. For each patient and control, public and private clones were evaluated among the 100 most prevalent clones. Susac-specific clones were defined as absent from healthy and MS cohorts, about 1,100 published viral clones and other ImmuneACCESS disease sequences. Using fastp at Q25 and MiXCR, TCRdb reprocessed the public reads and kept productive beta chains. A single entry per CDR3 protein holds the most common genes and DNA from its merged rows. None of the V and J calls come from the authors' own analysis; TCRdb made them. The sample table lists roughly 130,000 distinct CDR3 sequences, 90% to 95% of them with a count of one. Of the sample, more than 0.095% is held by the ten largest clones.

From its cysteine to its phenylalanine, the CDR3 spans 15 amino acids. Only the CDR3 portion is preserved as DNA: 45 bases, with reading frame beginning at the first base. Per the germline V gene (reference sequence), MNHEY is the CDR1 and SMNVEV is the CDR2. The V end gives up 5 bases and the J end 8 bases, leaving 6 bases in the junction not matched to a gene. Regarding this clonotype: Its specific antigen is unknown. No much larger clonotype is one base removed from it; base qualities were not supplied.

Peripheral blood CD8+ and CD4+ T cells from healthy donors, Susac syndrome patients and multiple sclerosis patients were profiled using high-throughput TCR beta sequencing. The healthy donors served as controls matched for age and sex. Bulk CD8+ and CD4+ T cells were purified magnetically by negative isolation, whereas CD8+ TEMRA cells were enriched by FACS. Blood was drawn into EDTA tubes, processed within 24 hours, and PBMCs were isolated by density gradient centrifugation. PBMCs destined for TCR sequencing were cryopreserved in liquid nitrogen and later thawed in a 37 °C water bath. A purity of at least 90% was achieved for sorted or isolated CD4+, CD8+ and CD8+ TEMRA cells.

The specimen was CD4+ T cells from PBMCs. The chain employs TRBV27 and TRBJ2-1, and 13 junctional nucleotides match TRBD2. This sequence originates from a human donor in good health. The CDR3 has the sequence CASSPWTSGSDEQFF. DNA sequence: TGTGCCAGCAGTCCCTGGACTAGCGGGAGCGATGAGCAGTTCTTC.